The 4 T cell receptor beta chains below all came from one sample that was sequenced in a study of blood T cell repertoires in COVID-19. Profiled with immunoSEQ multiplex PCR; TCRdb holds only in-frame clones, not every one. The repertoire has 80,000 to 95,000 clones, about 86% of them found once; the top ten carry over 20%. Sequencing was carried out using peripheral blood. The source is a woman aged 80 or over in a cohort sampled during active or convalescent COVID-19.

CDR3 residues: CASSVGAKTEAFF. The CDR3 nucleotides are TGTGCCAGCAGCGTGGGGGCCAAGACTGAAGCTTTCTTT. The rearrangement uses TRBV9 and TRBJ1-1; D perhaps matches TRBD1 (6 bases). The ends were cut back, 2 bases at V and 5 bases at J, with 10 bases in the middle. From germline, CDR1 is SGDLS and CDR2 YYNGEE. The CDR3 sequence is 13 residues long.

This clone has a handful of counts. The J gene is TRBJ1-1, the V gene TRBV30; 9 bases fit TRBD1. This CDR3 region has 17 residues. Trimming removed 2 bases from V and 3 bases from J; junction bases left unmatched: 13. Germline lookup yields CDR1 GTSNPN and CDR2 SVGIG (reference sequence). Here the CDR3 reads CAWSPGQGARLDTEAFF. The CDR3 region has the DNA TGTGCCTGGAGTCCGGGACAGGGAGCCAGATTGGACACTGAAGCTTTCTTT.

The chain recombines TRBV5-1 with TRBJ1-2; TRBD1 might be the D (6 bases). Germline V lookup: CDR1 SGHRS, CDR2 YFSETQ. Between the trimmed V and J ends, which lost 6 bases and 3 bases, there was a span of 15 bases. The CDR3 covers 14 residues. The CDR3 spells CASKTGTPDYGYTF. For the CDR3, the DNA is TGCGCCAGCAAAACCGGGACACCAGACTATGGCTACACCTTC.

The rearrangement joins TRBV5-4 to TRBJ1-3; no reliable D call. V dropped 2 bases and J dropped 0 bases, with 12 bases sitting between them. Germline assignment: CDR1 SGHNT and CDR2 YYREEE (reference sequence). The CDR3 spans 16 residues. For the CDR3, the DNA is TGTGCCAGCAGCTTTACTAATCGGGGCTCTGGAAACACCATATATTTT. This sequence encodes CASSFTNRGSGNTIYF.